The TCR beta chain under discussion was sequenced for a study of T-cell reconstitution after alpha-beta-depleted transplantation in children. Concerning this clonotype itself: Its cognate antigen is unknown.

Study-level findings and limits: About two months after transplant, alpha-beta T cells reportedly came from several hundred expanded graft clones. T-cell numbers and diversity one year post-transplant derived largely from freshly generated T cells.

Unique molecular identifiers featured in how the TCRbeta library was prepared. One entry per CDR3 protein, called by TCRdb with MiXCR from the PCR reads. The sample comprises about 200,000 distinct CDR3 sequences, around 7% of which are singletons, and just over 5.5% rests with the top ten. The germline gives CDR1 WSHSY, CDR2 SAAADI. V was shortened by 0 bases and J by 7 bases, with 3 bases between the two germline ends. This CDR3 is 11 amino acids long. The chain has TRBV10-2 and TRBJ2-5; D is uncertain. This TCR was recovered from a boy younger than 10 with acute lymphoblastic leukemia, due to receive a stem cell transplant. Sequencing used PBMCs, obtained before TCRalphabeta/CD19-depleted stem cell transplant. The CDR3 bases are TGCGCCAGCAGTGAGTCTTGGACCCAGTACTTC. This codes for CASSESWTQYF.